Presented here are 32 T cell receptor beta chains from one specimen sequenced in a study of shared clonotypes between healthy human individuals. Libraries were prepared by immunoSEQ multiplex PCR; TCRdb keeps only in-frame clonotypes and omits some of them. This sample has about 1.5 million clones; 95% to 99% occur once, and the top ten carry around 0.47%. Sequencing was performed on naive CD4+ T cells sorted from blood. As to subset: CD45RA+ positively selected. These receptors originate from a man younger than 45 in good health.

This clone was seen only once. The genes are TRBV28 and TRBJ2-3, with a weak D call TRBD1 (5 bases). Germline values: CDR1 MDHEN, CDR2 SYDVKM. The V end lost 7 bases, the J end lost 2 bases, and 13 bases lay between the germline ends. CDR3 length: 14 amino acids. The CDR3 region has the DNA TGTGCCAGCATATCCAGGGCCCTCACAGATACGCAGTATTTT. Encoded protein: CASISRALTDTQYF. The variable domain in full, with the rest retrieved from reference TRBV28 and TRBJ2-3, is DVKVTQSSRYLVKRTGEKVFLECVQDMDHENMFWYRQDPGLGLRLIYFSYDVKMKEKGDIPEGYSVSREKKERFSLILESASTNQTSMYLCASISRALTDTQYFGPGTRLTVL.

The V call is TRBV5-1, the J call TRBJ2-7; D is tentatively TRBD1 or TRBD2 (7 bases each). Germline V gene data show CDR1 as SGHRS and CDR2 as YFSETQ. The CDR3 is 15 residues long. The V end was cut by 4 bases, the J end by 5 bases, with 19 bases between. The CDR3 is CASSRWGGGSDEQYF. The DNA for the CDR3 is TGCGCCAGCAGCCGTTGGGGAGGGGGCAGCGACGAGCAGTACTTC.

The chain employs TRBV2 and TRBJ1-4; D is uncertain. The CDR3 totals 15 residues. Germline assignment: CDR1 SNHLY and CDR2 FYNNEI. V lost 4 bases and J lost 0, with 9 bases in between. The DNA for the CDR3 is TGTGCCAGCAGTGCCCTTGTTTCAACTAATGAAAAACTGTTTTTT. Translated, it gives CASSALVSTNEKLFF.

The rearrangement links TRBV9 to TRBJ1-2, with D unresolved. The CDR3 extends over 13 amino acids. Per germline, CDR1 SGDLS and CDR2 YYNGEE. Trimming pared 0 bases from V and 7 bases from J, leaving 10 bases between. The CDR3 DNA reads TGTGCCAGCAGCGTAGACCTAGACCGTGGCTACACCTTC. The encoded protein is CASSVDLDRGYTF.

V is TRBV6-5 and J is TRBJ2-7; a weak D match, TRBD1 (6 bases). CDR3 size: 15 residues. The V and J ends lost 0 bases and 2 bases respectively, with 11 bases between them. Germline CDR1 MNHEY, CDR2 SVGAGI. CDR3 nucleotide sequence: TGTGCCAGCAGTTACTCTTGGGGGCCGACCTACGAGCAGTACTTC. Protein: CASSYSWGPTYEQYF.

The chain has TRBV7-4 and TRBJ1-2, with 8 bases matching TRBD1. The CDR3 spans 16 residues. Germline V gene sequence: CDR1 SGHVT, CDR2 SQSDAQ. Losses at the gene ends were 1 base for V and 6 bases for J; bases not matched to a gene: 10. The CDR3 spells CASSLVSWQGADGYTF. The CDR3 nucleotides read TGTGCCAGCAGCTTAGTTTCGTGGCAGGGGGCCGATGGCTACACCTTC.

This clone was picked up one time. DNA for the CDR3: TGTGCCAGCAGCTTTTCTGACGTTGGGACCCAGTACTTC. Translated: CASSFSDVGTQYF. The chain joins TRBV7-9 to TRBJ2-5; D gene uncertain. The V end was cut by 3 bases, the J end by 7 bases, with 12 bases between. In germline, CDR1 is SEHNR, CDR2 FQNEAQ (reference sequence). CDR3 length: 13 amino acids.

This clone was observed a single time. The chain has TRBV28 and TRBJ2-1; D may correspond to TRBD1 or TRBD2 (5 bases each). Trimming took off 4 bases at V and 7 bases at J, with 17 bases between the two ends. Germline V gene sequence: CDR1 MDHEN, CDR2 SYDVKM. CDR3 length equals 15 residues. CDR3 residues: CASSSPGPRLNEQFF. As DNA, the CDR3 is TGTGCCAGCAGTTCGCCGGGACCACGACTAAATGAGCAGTTCTTC.

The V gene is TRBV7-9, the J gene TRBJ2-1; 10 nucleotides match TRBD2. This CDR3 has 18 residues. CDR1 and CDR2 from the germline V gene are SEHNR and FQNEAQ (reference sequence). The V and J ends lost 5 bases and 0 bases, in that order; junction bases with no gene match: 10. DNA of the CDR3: TGTGCCAGCAGCCCACCCCCGGGACTAGCGAGCTCCTACAATGAGCAGTTCTTC. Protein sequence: CASSPPPGLASSYNEQFF.

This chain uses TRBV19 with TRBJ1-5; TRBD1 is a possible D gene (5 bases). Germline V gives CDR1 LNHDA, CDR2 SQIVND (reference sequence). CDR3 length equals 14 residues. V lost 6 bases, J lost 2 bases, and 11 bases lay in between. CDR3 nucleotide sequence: TGTGCCAGTAGGTCCAGGGCTGGCAATCAGCCCCAGCATTTT. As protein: CASRSRAGNQPQHF.

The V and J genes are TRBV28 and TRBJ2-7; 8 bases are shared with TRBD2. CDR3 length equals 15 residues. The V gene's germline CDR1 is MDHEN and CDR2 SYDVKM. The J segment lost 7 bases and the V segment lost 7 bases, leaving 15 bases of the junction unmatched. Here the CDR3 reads CASTPLPGLAGEQYF. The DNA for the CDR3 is TGTGCCAGCACGCCCTTACCAGGACTAGCAGGGGAGCAGTACTTC.

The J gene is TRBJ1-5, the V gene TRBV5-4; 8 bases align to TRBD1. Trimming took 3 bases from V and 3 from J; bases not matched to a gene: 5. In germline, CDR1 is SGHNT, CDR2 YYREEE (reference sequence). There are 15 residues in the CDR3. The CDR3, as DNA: TGTGCCAGCAGCTACGACAGGGGACCCAATCAGCCCCAGCATTTT. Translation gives CASSYDRGPNQPQHF.

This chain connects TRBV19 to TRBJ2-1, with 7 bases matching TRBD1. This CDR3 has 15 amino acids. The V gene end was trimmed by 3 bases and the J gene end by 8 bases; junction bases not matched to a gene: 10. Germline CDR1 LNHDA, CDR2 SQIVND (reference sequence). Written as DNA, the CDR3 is TGTGCCAGTAGTATCTTGGGGGCGCAGGGGGATGAGCAGTTCTTC. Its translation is CASSILGAQGDEQFF.

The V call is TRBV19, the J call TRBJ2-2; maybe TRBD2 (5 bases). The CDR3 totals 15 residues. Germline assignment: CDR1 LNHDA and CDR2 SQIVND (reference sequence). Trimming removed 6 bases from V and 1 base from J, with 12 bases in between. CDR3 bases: TGTGCCAGTAGCACCCTTGGAGGGAACACCGGGGAGCTGTTTTTT. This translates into CASSTLGGNTGELFF. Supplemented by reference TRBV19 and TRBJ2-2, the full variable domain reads DGGITQSPKYLFRKEGQNVTLSCEQNLNHDAMYWYRQDPGQGLRLIYYSQIVNDFQKGDIAEGYSVSREKKESFPLTVTSAQKNPTAFYLCASSTLGGNTGELFFGEGSRLTVL.

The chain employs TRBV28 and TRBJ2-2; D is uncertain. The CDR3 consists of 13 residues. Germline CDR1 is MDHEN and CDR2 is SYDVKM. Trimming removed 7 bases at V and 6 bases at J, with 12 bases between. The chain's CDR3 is CASNFWGAGELFF. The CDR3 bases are TGTGCCAGCAACTTTTGGGGTGCCGGGGAGCTGTTTTTT.

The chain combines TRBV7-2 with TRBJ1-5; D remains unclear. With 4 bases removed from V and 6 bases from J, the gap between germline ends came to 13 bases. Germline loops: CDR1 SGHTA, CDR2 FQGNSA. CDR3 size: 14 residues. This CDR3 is CASSSGPVSQPQHF. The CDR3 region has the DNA TGTGCCAGCAGCTCCGGACCGGTATCTCAGCCCCAGCATTTT.

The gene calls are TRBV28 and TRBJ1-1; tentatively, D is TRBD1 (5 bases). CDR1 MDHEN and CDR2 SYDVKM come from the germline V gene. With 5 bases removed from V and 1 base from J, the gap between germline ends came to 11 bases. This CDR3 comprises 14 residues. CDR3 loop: CASSTRQTNTEAFF. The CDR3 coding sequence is TGTGCCAGCAGTACACGACAGACGAACACTGAAGCTTTCTTT.

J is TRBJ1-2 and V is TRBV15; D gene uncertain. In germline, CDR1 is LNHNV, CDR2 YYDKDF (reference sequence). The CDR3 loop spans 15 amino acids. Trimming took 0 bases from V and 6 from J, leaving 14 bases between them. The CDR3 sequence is CATSRDRMTRNGYTF. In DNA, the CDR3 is TGTGCCACCAGCAGAGATAGGATGACGCGGAATGGCTACACCTTC.

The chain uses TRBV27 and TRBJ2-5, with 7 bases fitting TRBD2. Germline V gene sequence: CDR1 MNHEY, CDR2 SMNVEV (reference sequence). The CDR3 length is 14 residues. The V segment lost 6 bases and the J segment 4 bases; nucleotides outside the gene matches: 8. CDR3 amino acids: CASSGRRSGETQYF. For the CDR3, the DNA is TGTGCCAGCAGCGGGAGGCGGAGCGGAGAGACCCAGTACTTC.

The CDR3 reads CAWSVRGRRAGELFF. The CDR3 nucleotides are TGTGCCTGGAGTGTAAGGGGCCGGCGGGCCGGGGAGCTGTTTTTT. The rearrangement uses TRBV30 and TRBJ2-2; D may be TRBD1 or TRBD2 (5 bases each). The ends were cut back, 0 bases at V and 6 bases at J, with 14 bases in the middle. Per germline, CDR1 GTSNPN and CDR2 SVGIG (reference sequence). The CDR3 has 15 residues.

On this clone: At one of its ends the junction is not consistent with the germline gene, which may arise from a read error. The CDR3 sequence is CASSPRPGGLPF. CDR3 nucleotides: TGTGCCAGCAGCCCCCGTCCTGGAGGTCTGCCCTTC. The genes are TRBV7-2 and TRBJ1-2, with no clear D. Germline V gene sequence: CDR1 SGHTA, CDR2 FQGNSA. CDR3 length equals 12 residues.

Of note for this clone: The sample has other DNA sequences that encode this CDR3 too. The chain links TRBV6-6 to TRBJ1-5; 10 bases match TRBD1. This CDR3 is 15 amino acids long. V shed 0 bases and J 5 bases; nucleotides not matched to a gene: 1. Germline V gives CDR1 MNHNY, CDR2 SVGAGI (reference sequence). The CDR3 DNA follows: TGTGCCAGCAGTTACTCGGGGACAGGGGATCAGCCCCAGCATTTT. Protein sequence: CASSYSGTGDQPQHF.

The CDR3 is CASSLRGFTDTQYF. The DNA for the CDR3 is TGTGCCAGCAGCTTACGAGGATTCACAGATACGCAGTATTTT. The chain uses TRBV5-6 and TRBJ2-3; D is uncertain. Trimming pared 2 bases from V and 2 bases from J, leaving 9 bases between. Per the germline V gene, CDR1 is SGHDT and CDR2 is YYEEEE. The CDR3 contains 14 residues.

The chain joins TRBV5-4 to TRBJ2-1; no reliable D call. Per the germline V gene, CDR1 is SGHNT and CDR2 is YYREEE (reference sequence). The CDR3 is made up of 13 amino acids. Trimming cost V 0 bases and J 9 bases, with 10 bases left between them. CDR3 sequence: CASSLESAPEQFF. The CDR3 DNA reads TGTGCCAGCAGCTTGGAGTCGGCGCCTGAGCAGTTCTTC. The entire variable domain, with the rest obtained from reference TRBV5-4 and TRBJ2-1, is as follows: ETGVTQSPTHLIKTRGQQVTLRCSSQSGHNTVSWYQQALGQGPQFIFQYYREEENGRGNFPPRFSGLQFPNYSSELNVNALELDDSALYLCASSLESAPEQFFGPGTRLTVL.

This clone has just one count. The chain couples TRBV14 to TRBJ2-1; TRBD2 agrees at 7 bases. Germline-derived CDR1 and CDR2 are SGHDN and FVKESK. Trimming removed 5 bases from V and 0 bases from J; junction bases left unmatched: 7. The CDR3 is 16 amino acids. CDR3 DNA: TGTGCCAGCAGCTTATGGGGGGGGAGCTCCTACAATGAGCAGTTCTTC. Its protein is CASSLWGGSSYNEQFF.

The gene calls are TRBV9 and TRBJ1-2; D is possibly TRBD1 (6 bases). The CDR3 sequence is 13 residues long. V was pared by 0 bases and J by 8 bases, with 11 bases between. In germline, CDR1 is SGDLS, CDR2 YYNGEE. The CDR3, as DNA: TGTGCCAGCAGCGTAGGAGACAGGATGGGCTACACCTTC. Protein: CASSVGDRMGYTF.

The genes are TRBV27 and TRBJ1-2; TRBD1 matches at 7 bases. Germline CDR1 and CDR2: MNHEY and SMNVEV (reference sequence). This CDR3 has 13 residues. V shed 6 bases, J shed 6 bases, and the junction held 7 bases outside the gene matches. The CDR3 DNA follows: TGTGCCAGCAGGAGGACAGGAACGGATGGCTACACCTTC. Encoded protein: CASRRTGTDGYTF.

CDR3 nucleotides: TGTGCCACCAGCAGAAGGAGCGGGAGGTTTGGGTACGAGCAGTACTTC. Protein: CATSRRSGRFGYEQYF. J is TRBJ2-7 and V is TRBV15; TRBD2 matches 9 bases. This CDR3 is built from 16 residues. V was pared by 2 bases and J by 4 bases, with 9 bases of the junction left unmatched. In germline, CDR1 is LNHNV, CDR2 YYDKDF (reference sequence).

The CDR3: CASSLKGESDTQYF. The CDR3 DNA reads as TGCGCCAGCAGCTTGAAAGGAGAGTCAGATACGCAGTATTTT. The genes are TRBV5-1 and TRBJ2-3; no firm D call. Trimming shortened V by 1 base and J by 4 bases, and 10 bases separated the two germline ends. Germline CDR1 SGHRS, CDR2 YFSETQ. The CDR3 spans 14 residues.

DNA of the CDR3: TGCGCCAGCAGTGTGAGGTACTTC. Residues: CASSVRYF. V is TRBV10-1 and J is TRBJ2-7; D not certain. The ends were cut back, 4 bases at V and 12 bases at J, with 4 bases in the middle. Germline assignment: CDR1 WNHNN and CDR2 SYGVQD (reference sequence). This CDR3 spans 8 amino acids.

In nucleotides, the CDR3 is TGCAGCGTTGTAGGCAGCCAAGAGACCCAGTACTTC. It translates to CSVVGSQETQYF. The chain recombines TRBV29-1 with TRBJ2-5; no definite D call. Germline assignment: CDR1 SQVTM and CDR2 ANQGSEA. The CDR3 runs 12 residues. Between the trimmed V and J ends, which lost 4 bases and 1 base, there was a span of 7 bases.

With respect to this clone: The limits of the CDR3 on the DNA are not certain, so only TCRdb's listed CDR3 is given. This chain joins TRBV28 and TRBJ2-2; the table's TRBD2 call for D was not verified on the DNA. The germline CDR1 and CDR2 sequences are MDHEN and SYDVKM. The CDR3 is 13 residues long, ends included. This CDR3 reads CASGLLRAGELFF.